This TCR beta chain was sequenced during a study of response to subunit inactivated influenza vaccine. TCRdb called the RT-PCR reads again in MiXCR, with one record for every CDR3 protein. The data contain 600,000 to 700,000 distinct CDR3 sequences, around 15% of them singletons. V lost 1 base, J lost 14 bases, and 17 bases lay in between. The CDR3 is made up of 13 amino acids. The germline gives CDR1 SEHNR, CDR2 FQNEAQ (reference sequence). Sequences were derived from PBMCs from blood, sampled around two weeks before vaccination. The V gene is TRBV7-9, the J gene TRBJ2-5, with D maybe TRBD1 (5 bases). This receptor was identified in a man aged 50-59 years who received an inactivated influenza vaccine. CDR3 nucleotide sequence: TGTGCCAGCAGCTTAGATAACTCCAGGGCAGGATACTTC. It translates to CASSLDNSRAGYF.